This record concerns one TCR beta chain sequence. Its antigen is as yet unknown. This sample is part of a study of OX40 agonist ivuxolimab in advanced cancers. Study findings and constraints: Within 6 weeks, CD4+ and CD8+ blood T cells expanded clonally at 0.1 to 3.0 mg/kg. Low levels of normalized T-cell clonal expansion also appeared in some nonresponders.

V was clipped by 1 base and J by 4 bases, with 7 bases between them. Germline values: CDR1 GTSNPN, CDR2 SVGIG (reference sequence). The CDR3 consists of 12 residues. TCRdb keeps only in-frame clones here, not all; method: immunoSEQ multiplex PCR. The sample lists about 66,000 clones; roughly 80% were seen once. This sequence originates from an adult with an advanced solid tumor such as melanoma, head and neck, liver or kidney cancer. Specimen: CD4+ or CD8+ T cells sorted from blood, collected in a trial of the OX40 agonist ivuxolimab. V and J are TRBV30 and TRBJ2-5; the D is unclear. CDR3 protein: CAWSGWGETQYF. For the CDR3, the DNA is TGTGCCTGGAGTGGGTGGGGAGAGACCCAGTACTTC.